The rows below give T cell receptor beta chains drawn from one sample of a study of control samples from healthy donors and cancer patients. Clones were sequenced by immunoSEQ multiplex PCR, and TCRdb holds only the in-frame ones, with some missing. The table has approximately 84,000 clones, roughly 86% seen once. The sample comprised blood. These receptors came from a woman aged 55 to 70 in good health. Each CDR3 is given with its conserved first and last residue. The order of the fields is D gene, V gene, clone size, J gene, CDR3 DNA, CDR3 protein. D genes are given only for firm matches. Clone size is not always given. Where it is, it says once, few, many or a class for expanded clones.

D gene: TRBD1; V gene: TRBV7-9; clone size: once; J gene: TRBJ1-6; CDR3 DNA: TGTGCCAGCAGCTTTTCAGGGGGATTCGATAATTCACCCCTCCACTTT; CDR3 protein: CASSFSGGFDNSPLHF
D gene: TRBD2; V gene: TRBV4-1; clone size: -; J gene: TRBJ2-7; CDR3 DNA: TGCGCCAGCAGCCAACTTGCGGGGGGTCCCTACGAGCAGTACTTC; CDR3 protein: CASSQLAGGPYEQYF
D gene: TRBD2; V gene: TRBV5-1; clone size: -; J gene: TRBJ2-7; CDR3 DNA: TGCGCCAGCAGCTTGATGACTAGCGGGAGCCCGTACGAGCAGTACTTC; CDR3 protein: CASSLMTSGSPYEQYF
D gene: TRBD1; V gene: TRBV3-1/TRBV3-2; clone size: -; J gene: TRBJ1-6; CDR3 DNA: TGTGCCAGCAGCCAGGGAAAGACAGGGGGGGATTCACCCCTCCACTTT; CDR3 protein: CASSQGKTGGDSPLHF
D gene: TRBD2; V gene: TRBV6-6; clone size: -; J gene: TRBJ2-3; CDR3 DNA: TGTGCCAGCAGCAAGACTAGCGGACTCACAGATACGCAGTATTTT; CDR3 protein: CASSKTSGLTDTQYF
D gene: -; V gene: TRBV11-1; clone size: -; J gene: TRBJ1-1; CDR3 DNA: TGTGCCAGCAGCTTAGCAGGAAACACTGAAGCTTTCTTT; CDR3 protein: CASSLAGNTEAFF
D gene: TRBD1; V gene: TRBV6-6; clone size: few; J gene: TRBJ2-7; CDR3 DNA: TGTGCCAGCAGTACCGGACAGGGAAGGTACGAGCAGTACTTC; CDR3 protein: CASSTGQGRYEQYF
D gene: -; V gene: TRBV2; clone size: -; J gene: TRBJ2-5; CDR3 DNA: TGTGCCACCAAGAGGACAGCGACCCGGGAGACCCAGTACTTC; CDR3 protein: CATKRTATRETQYF
D gene: -; V gene: TRBV6-5; clone size: -; J gene: TRBJ2-1; CDR3 DNA: TGTGCCAGCACTCGGGGGCCGGGGGTGAATGAGCAGTTCTTC; CDR3 protein: CASTRGPGVNEQFF
D gene: -; V gene: TRBV6-5; clone size: -; J gene: TRBJ1-1; CDR3 DNA: TGTGCCAGCACCCAAGGGGGGATGCAGAACACTGAAGCTTTCTTT; CDR3 protein: CASTQGGMQNTEAFF
D gene: -; V gene: TRBV7-9; clone size: -; J gene: TRBJ1-4; CDR3 DNA: TGTGCCAGCAGCTTATACTCTACAACTAATGAAAAACTGTTTTTT; CDR3 protein: CASSLYSTTNEKLFF
D gene: -; V gene: TRBV28; clone size: -; J gene: TRBJ1-5; CDR3 DNA: TGTGCCAGCAGTTTGGTAGTTGGTAGCAATCAGCCCCAGCATTTT; CDR3 protein: CASSLVVGSNQPQHF
D gene: TRBD1; V gene: TRBV19; clone size: -; J gene: TRBJ2-4; CDR3 DNA: TGTGCCAGTAGTGTGGACAGGGGGCACTTCATTCAGTACTTC; CDR3 protein: CASSVDRGHFIQYF
D gene: TRBD1; V gene: TRBV7-2; clone size: -; J gene: TRBJ2-1; CDR3 DNA: TGTGCCAGCAGCTTCTCCCGGGACAGGGCCAATGAGCAGTTCTTC; CDR3 protein: CASSFSRDRANEQFF
D gene: -; V gene: TRBV9; clone size: -; J gene: TRBJ1-3; CDR3 DNA: TGTGCCAGCGGCAGGGTGCTTGGAAACACCATATATTTT; CDR3 protein: CASGRVLGNTIYF
D gene: TRBD1; V gene: TRBV7-6; clone size: -; J gene: TRBJ2-7; CDR3 DNA: TGTGCCAGCAGCTTGGCGGCCACCGGGACAGGGGGTCCCTTTGACGAGCAGTACTTC; CDR3 protein: CASSLAATGTGGPFDEQYF
D gene: -; V gene: TRBV5-6; clone size: -; J gene: TRBJ2-2; CDR3 DNA: TGTGCCAGCAGCTGGGGTGGGCGGTTAAACACCGGGGAGCTGTTTTTT; CDR3 protein: CASSWGGRLNTGELFF
D gene: -; V gene: TRBV2; clone size: -; J gene: TRBJ1-5; CDR3 DNA: TGTGCCAGCAGTGTTAGGATAGCGGATCAGCCCCAGCATTTT; CDR3 protein: CASSVRIADQPQHF
D gene: -; V gene: TRBV15; clone size: -; J gene: TRBJ2-7; CDR3 DNA: TGTGCCACCAGCAAAACCGGAGGACCCTACGAGCAGTACTTC; CDR3 protein: CATSKTGGPYEQYF
D gene: -; V gene: TRBV28; clone size: once; J gene: TRBJ2-7; CDR3 DNA: TGTGCCAGCAGTTCCGACTCCTACGAGCAGTACTTC; CDR3 protein: CASSSDSYEQYF
D gene: -; V gene: TRBV12-3/TRBV12-4; clone size: few; J gene: TRBJ2-1; CDR3 DNA: TGTGCCAGCAGTTTAGCGGGGGGCTATGAGCAGTTCTTC; CDR3 protein: CASSLAGGYEQFF
D gene: TRBD1; V gene: TRBV6-6; clone size: few; J gene: TRBJ1-1; CDR3 DNA: TGTGCCAGCAAGGGTAGATGGAGACAGGGGACTGAAGCTTTCTTT; CDR3 protein: CASKGRWRQGTEAFF
D gene: -; V gene: TRBV5-6; clone size: -; J gene: TRBJ2-5; CDR3 DNA: TGTGCCAGCACCCAGGGGTTACAGGGAGAGACCCAGTACTTC; CDR3 protein: CASTQGLQGETQYF
D gene: TRBD1; V gene: TRBV2; clone size: -; J gene: TRBJ1-2; CDR3 DNA: TGTGCCAGCAGTGGGGACAGGGGGAATGGCTACACCTTC; CDR3 protein: CASSGDRGNGYTF
D gene: -; V gene: TRBV7-2; clone size: -; J gene: TRBJ1-3; CDR3 DNA: TGTGCCAGCAGCCCCCTCGGCCCGGTCTCTGGAAACACCATATATTTT; CDR3 protein: CASSPLGPVSGNTIYF
D gene: -; V gene: TRBV7-9; clone size: -; J gene: TRBJ2-3; CDR3 DNA: TGTGCCAGCAGCCCCCGACTAGTTAGCACAGATACGCAGTATTTT; CDR3 protein: CASSPRLVSTDTQYF
D gene: TRBD2; V gene: TRBV7-9; clone size: -; J gene: TRBJ2-5; CDR3 DNA: TGTGCCAGCAGCCGTAGCGGGGGGGGACAAGAGACCCAGTACTTC; CDR3 protein: CASSRSGGGQETQYF